Following are 16 T cell receptor beta chains from one sample sequenced in a study of T cell responses to AZD1222 COVID-19 vaccine. The repertoire was sequenced with immunoSEQ multiplex PCR; TCRdb's copy has only in-frame clones and lacks some. The sample contains 100,000 to 150,000 clones, around nine tenths of which appear only once. Here the sequenced sample was peripheral blood, taken 28 days after the second AZD1222 dose. The receptors originated from an adult who received the AZD1222 COVID-19 vaccine.

The chain recombines TRBV27 with TRBJ1-6; 9 bases are shared with TRBD1. Germline trimming cut 7 bases from V and 8 bases from J; bases unmatched to any gene: 6. CDR3 length equals 14 residues. Germline loops: CDR1 MNHEY, CDR2 SMNVEV (reference sequence). CDR3 sequence: CASTLDRGYSPLHF. CDR3 DNA: TGTGCCAGCACCTTAGACAGGGGGTATTCACCCCTCCACTTT.

This clone was counted only a few times. The rearrangement joins TRBV6-5 to TRBJ2-3; D uncertain. The germline V and J ends were trimmed by 6 bases and 0 bases, with 10 bases remaining between them. The germline gives CDR1 MNHEY, CDR2 SVGAGI. There are 14 residues in the CDR3. CDR3 in amino acids: CASSRVSSTDTQYF. In nucleotides, the CDR3 is TGTGCCAGCAGCCGAGTCTCTAGCACAGATACGCAGTATTTT.

V is TRBV3-1 (or the pseudogene TRBV3-2) and J is TRBJ1-1, with TRBD1 matching over 11 bases. Trimming at V came to 4 bases and at J to 5 bases, leaving 3 bases not matched to a gene. Germline V gene lookup returns CDR1 LGHDT and CDR2 YNNKEL (reference sequence). The CDR3 loop spans 14 amino acids. CDR3 nucleotides: TGTGCCAGCAGCCGGGGACAGGGGGGAACTGAAGCTTTCTTT. Protein product: CASSRGQGGTEAFF.

This clone was seen just once. The rearrangement joins TRBV10-3 to TRBJ1-1; D is possibly TRBD1 (5 bases). The germline gives CDR1 ENHRY, CDR2 SYGVKD. Trimming took off 4 bases at V and 1 base at J, with 13 bases between the two ends. This CDR3 spans 15 amino acids. The CDR3: CAISGGTGTNTEAFF. In nucleotides, the CDR3 is TGTGCCATCAGTGGAGGGACTGGCACGAACACTGAAGCTTTCTTT.

The chain links TRBV30 to TRBJ2-7; D is uncertain. V was trimmed by 0 bases and J by 1 base, leaving 10 bases between them. This CDR3 is built from 14 residues. Germline V lookup: CDR1 GTSNPN, CDR2 SVGIG (reference sequence). DNA of the CDR3: TGTGCCTGGAGTGTCTTCGCAAATTCCTACGAGCAGTACTTC. Its translation is CAWSVFANSYEQYF. The full variable domain, with the rest looked up from reference TRBV30 and TRBJ2-7, is SQTIHQWPATLVQPVGSPLSLECTVEGTSNPNLYWYRQAAGRGLQLLFYSVGIGQISSEVPQNLSASRPQDRQFILSSKKLLLSDSGFYLCAWSVFANSYEQYFGPGTRLTVT.

This clone occurred once. The chain has TRBV11-3 and TRBJ2-1; no definite D call. V was shortened by 1 base and J by 6 bases, with 7 bases between the two germline ends. Germline V gene lookup returns CDR1 SGHNT and CDR2 YENEEA. The CDR3 length is 13 residues. The CDR3 coding sequence is TGTGCCAGCAGCTTAGGGGCTAGCAATGAGCAGTTCTTC. It yields the protein CASSLGASNEQFF.

J is TRBJ2-7 and V is TRBV19; D might be TRBD2 (6 bases). Germline CDR1 LNHDA, CDR2 SQIVND (reference sequence). The CDR3 has 14 amino acids. V was clipped by 1 base and J by 5 bases, with 12 bases between them. The CDR3 coding sequence is TGTGCCAGTAGTATAGGCGCGGGGAGCGACGAGCAGTACTTC. Translation: CASSIGAGSDEQYF.

V is TRBV14 and J is TRBJ2-3, with 7 positions matching TRBD2. This CDR3 spans 15 amino acids. Germline V lookup: CDR1 SGHDN, CDR2 FVKESK. V shed 4 bases, J shed 2 bases, and the junction held 6 bases outside the gene matches. CDR3 in amino acids: CASSLRTRDTDTQYF. The CDR3 DNA follows: TGTGCCAGCAGCCTCAGGACTAGGGACACAGATACGCAGTATTTT.

The V and J genes are TRBV7-2 and TRBJ2-2; possibly TRBD2 for D (7 bases). The germline CDR1 and CDR2 sequences are SGHTA and FQGNSA. V gave up 3 bases and J gave up 6 bases, with 14 bases separating them. CDR3 length equals 15 residues. In DNA, the CDR3 is TGTGCCAGCAGCTTGATGTGGGGGGGCGCCGGGGAGCTGTTTTTT. Translating gives CASSLMWGGAGELFF.

The chain uses TRBV4-3 and TRBJ1-4, with D unclear. CDR3 length: 18 residues. CDR1 LGHNA and CDR2 YSLEER come from the germline V gene. Trimming stripped 0 bases from V and 3 bases from J, with 17 bases between. CDR3 nucleotides: TGCGCCAGCAGCCAAGACATTATAGGGTATGGAGCTAATGAAAAACTGTTTTTT. Translating gives CASSQDIIGYGANEKLFF.

The chain uses TRBV11-2 and TRBJ2-7; possible D gene TRBD1, 6 bases. V was shortened by 1 base and J by 3 bases, with 19 bases between the two germline ends. This CDR3 contains 17 residues. Germline values: CDR1 SGHAT, CDR2 FQNNGV. CDR3 DNA: TGTGCCAGCAGCTTAGCCCCCGTCGGGACAAGAGACTACGAGCAGTACTTC. Encoded protein: CASSLAPVGTRDYEQYF.

CDR3 residues: CASSQETGQSSYNEQFF. CDR3 DNA sequence: TGTGCCAGCAGCCAAGAGACAGGACAGAGCTCCTACAATGAGCAGTTCTTC. The chain has TRBV4-2 and TRBJ2-1; D is perhaps TRBD1 (6 bases). The germline gives CDR1 LGHNA, CDR2 YNFKEQ. V lost 0 bases and J 0 bases, leaving 12 bases between the germline ends. CDR3 length: 17 amino acids.

The genes are TRBV19 and TRBJ1-5, with D uncertain. Germline V lookup: CDR1 LNHDA, CDR2 SQIVND (reference sequence). V lost 5 bases, J lost 0 bases, and 14 bases lay in between. The CDR3 loop spans 16 amino acids. DNA for the CDR3: TGTGCCAGTAGTTCCGCTGGGATTCATAGCAATCAGCCCCAGCATTTT. Translating gives CASSSAGIHSNQPQHF.

The chain has TRBV25-1 and TRBJ1-1; no firm D call. The germline V gene encodes CDR1 MGHDK and CDR2 SYGVNS. V shed 4 bases and J shed 5 bases, with 11 bases lying between them. The CDR3 covers 13 residues. The CDR3 loop is CASSAGSGTEAFF. The CDR3 region has the DNA TGTGCCAGCAGTGCGGGGTCGGGGACTGAAGCTTTCTTT.

The CDR3 DNA reads as TGTGCCAGCAGCTTGGGCAGGGGCGCTGAAGCTTTCTTT. Its translation: CASSLGRGAEAFF. V is TRBV7-9 and J is TRBJ1-1, with a tentative D call TRBD1 (6 bases). The germline gives CDR1 SEHNR, CDR2 FQNEAQ (reference sequence). V shed 3 bases and J shed 6 bases, with 11 bases lying between them. CDR3 length equals 13 residues.

The chain links TRBV3-1 (or the pseudogene TRBV3-2) to TRBJ2-2, with D hard to call. Germline lookup yields CDR1 LGHDT and CDR2 YNNKEL (reference sequence). Trimming took 1 base from V and 7 from J, leaving 13 bases between them. CDR3 length: 15 amino acids. In DNA form, the CDR3 reads TGTGCCAGCAGCCAAGTTAACAGCTTAGTCGGGGAGCTGTTTTTT. This sequence encodes CASSQVNSLVGELFF.